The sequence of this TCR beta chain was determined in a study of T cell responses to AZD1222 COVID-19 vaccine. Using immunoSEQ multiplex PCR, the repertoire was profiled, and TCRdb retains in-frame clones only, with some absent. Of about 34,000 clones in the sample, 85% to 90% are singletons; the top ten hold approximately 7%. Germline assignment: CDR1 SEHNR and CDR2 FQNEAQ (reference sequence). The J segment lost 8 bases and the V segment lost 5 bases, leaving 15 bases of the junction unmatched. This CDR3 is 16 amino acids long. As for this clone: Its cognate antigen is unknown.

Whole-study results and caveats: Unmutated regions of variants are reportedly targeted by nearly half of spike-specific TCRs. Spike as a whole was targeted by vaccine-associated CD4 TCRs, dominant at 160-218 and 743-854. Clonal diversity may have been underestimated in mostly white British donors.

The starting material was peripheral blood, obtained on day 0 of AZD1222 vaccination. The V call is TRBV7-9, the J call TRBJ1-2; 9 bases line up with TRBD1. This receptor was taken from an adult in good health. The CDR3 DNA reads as TGTGCCAGCAGCCCGATAGGACAGGGGCCCCTCCCCGGCTACACCTTC. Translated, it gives CASSPIGQGPLPGYTF.